Presented here are 14 T cell receptor beta chains from one specimen sequenced in a study of cytomegalovirus exposure and HLA in healthy donors (dated by TCRdb to between 2016 and 2019). The library was produced with the immunoSEQ multiplex PCR assay. For the multiplex PCR, a mixture combining 60 forward primers for TCR Vbeta segments and 13 reverse primers for TCR Jbeta segments was used. The immuneACCESS repertoire file appears here via TCRdb, limited to in-frame rearrangements. These files lack a portion of the clones; in checked studies, under half of the deficit traces to unresolved V genes, and the cause of the others is not known. The sample's table lists a count of under 45,000 clones. The ten most abundant clones make up approximately 3.6% of the sample. The specimen sequenced was PBMCs. The receptors were gathered from a male donor in good health and CMV-seronegative.

V gene TRBV18 combines with J gene TRBJ2-1; TRBD1 matches at 9 bases. The CDR3 spans 15 residues. Germline V gene sequence: CDR1 KGHSH, CDR2 LQKENI. V gave up 5 bases and J gave up 1 base; unmatched junction bases: 3. This chain's CDR3 is CASSVTGGSYNEQFF. The CDR3 bases are TGTGCCAGCTCAGTGACAGGGGGGTCCTACAATGAGCAGTTCTTC.

The rearrangement links TRBV19 to TRBJ1-2; a weak D match, TRBD1 (5 bases). Germline V gene lookup returns CDR1 LNHDA and CDR2 SQIVND (reference sequence). Between the trimmed V and J ends, which lost 5 bases and 3 bases, there was a span of 19 bases. This CDR3 contains 16 residues. The CDR3: CASSLTPFDRYYGYTF. The DNA for the CDR3 is TGTGCCAGTAGTCTCACCCCCTTCGACAGATACTATGGCTACACCTTC.

The rearrangement joins TRBV11-2 to TRBJ1-2, with 8 bases matching TRBD1. Germline-derived CDR1 and CDR2 are SGHAT and FQNNGV. V gave up 2 bases and J gave up 2 bases; unmatched junction bases: 4. The CDR3 extends over 15 amino acids. The chain's CDR3 is CASSLQGALNYGYTF. CDR3 nucleotides: TGTGCCAGCAGCTTACAGGGGGCGCTGAACTATGGCTACACCTTC.

V usage is TRBV7-9 and J usage is TRBJ1-1, with a tentative D call TRBD1 (6 bases). The germline CDR1 and CDR2 sequences are SEHNR and FQNEAQ (reference sequence). V lost 5 bases to trimming and J lost 5 bases, with 18 bases between them. CDR3 length equals 15 residues. Written as DNA, the CDR3 is TGTGCCAGCAGCAGAGGACAGCTCTTGGGGACTGAAGCTTTCTTT. It translates to CASSRGQLLGTEAFF.

The J gene is TRBJ1-6, the V gene TRBV5-1, with TRBD1 matching over 8 bases. This CDR3 comprises 16 residues. Germline loops: CDR1 SGHRS, CDR2 YFSETQ. With 0 bases clipped from V and 5 bases from J, the junction kept 4 bases outside the gene matches. CDR3 protein: CASSLVQGADNSPLHF. As DNA, the CDR3 is TGCGCCAGCAGCTTGGTTCAGGGGGCGGATAATTCACCCCTCCACTTT.

The rearrangement joins TRBV19 to TRBJ1-5; 8 nucleotides line up with TRBD1. Germline V CDR1 and CDR2: LNHDA, SQIVND (reference sequence). J was trimmed by 5 bases and V by 6 bases; bases with no gene match: 12. CDR3 length: 16 amino acids. The DNA of the CDR3 is TGTGCCAGTAGAAAATTGGACAGGGTACCGCATCAGCCCCAGCATTTT. This translates into CASRKLDRVPHQPQHF.

This chain connects TRBV12-5 to TRBJ2-1; possibly TRBD1 for D (5 bases). V shed 5 bases and J shed 8 bases, with 16 bases lying between them. The CDR3 is made up of 14 amino acids. Germline V gives CDR1 LGHNT, CDR2 FRNRAP. CDR3 protein: CASGHSGSGDEQFF. As DNA, the CDR3 is TGTGCTAGTGGTCACTCAGGGTCGGGTGATGAGCAGTTCTTC.

This sequence joins TRBV5-1 and TRBJ1-1; TRBD1 matches at 7 bases. Germline trimming cut 4 bases from V and 6 bases from J; bases unmatched to any gene: 6. The CDR3 sequence is 13 residues long. The germline CDR1 and CDR2 sequences are SGHRS and YFSETQ. The CDR3 region has the DNA TGCGCCAGCAGCCCCTGGGACAGCGCTGAAGCTTTCTTT. Translating gives CASSPWDSAEAFF.

The gene calls are TRBV7-3 and TRBJ1-1, with 7 positions matching TRBD1. Per the germline V gene, CDR1 is SGHTA and CDR2 is FQGTGA. With V trimmed by 4 bases and J by 4 bases, 0 bases remained unmatched. The CDR3 length is 12 residues. The CDR3 is CASSSGGTEAFF. The CDR3 DNA sequence: TGTGCCAGCAGCTCAGGGGGCACTGAAGCTTTCTTT.

The chain has TRBV5-1 and TRBJ2-7, with 12 bases lining up with TRBD1. With V trimmed by 0 bases and J by 6 bases, 4 bases remained unmatched. Germline CDR1 is SGHRS and CDR2 is YFSETQ. The CDR3 extends over 15 amino acids. The CDR3 sequence is CASSLVGQGAVEQYF. CDR3 nucleotide sequence: TGCGCCAGCAGCTTGGTGGGACAGGGGGCAGTCGAGCAGTACTTC.

This chain connects TRBV6-1 to TRBJ2-7, with D tentatively TRBD1 (5 bases). V lost 3 bases and J lost 3, with 6 bases in between. Germline V gene lookup returns CDR1 MNHNS and CDR2 SASEGT. This CDR3 has 12 amino acids. CDR3 residues: CASSDRVYEQYF. The CDR3 nucleotides read TGTGCCAGCAGTGACAGGGTCTACGAGCAGTACTTC.

This CDR3 reads CASSFSERGETQYF. The DNA for the CDR3 is TGTGCCAGCAGCTTTAGCGAGCGAGGGGAGACCCAGTACTTC. This chain connects TRBV13 to TRBJ2-5; possibly TRBD2 for D (5 bases). CDR3 length: 14 residues. Trimming pared 3 bases from V and 5 bases from J, leaving 13 bases between. CDR1 is PRHDT and CDR2 is FYEKMQ in the germline V gene (reference sequence).

V usage is TRBV7-3 and J usage is TRBJ2-3, with 7 nucleotides matching TRBD2. CDR1 and CDR2 (germline): SGHTA, FQGTGA. With V trimmed by 6 bases and J by 0 bases, 9 bases remained unmatched. The CDR3 runs 16 residues. CDR3 nucleotides: TGTGCCAGCAGGGTCAGTGGCGGGGGTAGCACAGATACGCAGTATTTT. Its translation is CASRVSGGGSTDTQYF.

This chain links TRBV13 with TRBJ1-4; D is unclear. The CDR3 has 15 residues. Trimming left V 5 bases short and J 0 bases short, with 10 bases between. Germline CDR1 reads PRHDT; CDR2 reads FYEKMQ (reference sequence). CDR3 protein: CASSSQQTTNEKLFF. The CDR3 DNA reads TGTGCCAGCAGCAGCCAACAGACAACTAATGAAAAACTGTTTTTT.